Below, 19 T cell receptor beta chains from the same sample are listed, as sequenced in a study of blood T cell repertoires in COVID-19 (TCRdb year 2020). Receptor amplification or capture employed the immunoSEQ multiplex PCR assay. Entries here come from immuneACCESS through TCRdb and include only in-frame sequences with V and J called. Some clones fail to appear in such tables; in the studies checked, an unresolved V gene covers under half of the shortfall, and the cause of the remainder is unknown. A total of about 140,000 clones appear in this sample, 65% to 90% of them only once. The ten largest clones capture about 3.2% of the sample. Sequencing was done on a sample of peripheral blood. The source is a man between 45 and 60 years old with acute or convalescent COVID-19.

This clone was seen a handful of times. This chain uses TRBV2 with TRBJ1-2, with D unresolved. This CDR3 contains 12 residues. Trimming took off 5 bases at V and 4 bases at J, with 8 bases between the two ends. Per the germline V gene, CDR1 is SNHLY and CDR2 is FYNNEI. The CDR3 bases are TGTGCCAGCAGTACTGACTCCTATGGCTACACCTTC. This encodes CASSTDSYGYTF.

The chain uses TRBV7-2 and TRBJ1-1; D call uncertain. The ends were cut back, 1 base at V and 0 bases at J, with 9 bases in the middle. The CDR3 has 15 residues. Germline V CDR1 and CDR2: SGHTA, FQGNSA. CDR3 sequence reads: CASSLGHSLNTEAFF. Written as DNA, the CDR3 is TGTGCCAGCAGCTTAGGGCACAGTTTGAACACTGAAGCTTTCTTT.

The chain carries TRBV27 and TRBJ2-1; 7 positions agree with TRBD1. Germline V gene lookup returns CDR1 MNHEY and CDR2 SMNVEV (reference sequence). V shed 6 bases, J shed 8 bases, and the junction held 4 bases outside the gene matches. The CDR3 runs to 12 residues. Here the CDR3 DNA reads TGTGCCAGCAGACAGGGGCTCGATGAGCAGTTCTTC. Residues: CASRQGLDEQFF.

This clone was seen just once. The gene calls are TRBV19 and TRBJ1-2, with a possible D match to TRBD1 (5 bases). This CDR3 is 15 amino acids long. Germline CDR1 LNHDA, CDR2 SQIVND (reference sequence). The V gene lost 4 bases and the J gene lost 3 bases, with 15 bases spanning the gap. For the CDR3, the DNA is TGTGCCAGTAGTACCGGACGGGGAGGGGACTATGGCTACACCTTC. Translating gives CASSTGRGGDYGYTF. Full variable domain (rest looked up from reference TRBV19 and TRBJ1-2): DGGITQSPKYLFRKEGQNVTLSCEQNLNHDAMYWYRQDPGQGLRLIYYSQIVNDFQKGDIAEGYSVSREKKESFPLTVTSAQKNPTAFYLCASSTGRGGDYGYTFGSGTRLTVV.

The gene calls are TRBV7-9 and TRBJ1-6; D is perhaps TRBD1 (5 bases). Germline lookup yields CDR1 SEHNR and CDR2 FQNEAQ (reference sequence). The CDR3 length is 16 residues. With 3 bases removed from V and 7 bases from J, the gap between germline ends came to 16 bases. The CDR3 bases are TGTGCCAGCAGCTTCCACTCGGGGGGGACCAATTCACCCCTCCACTTT. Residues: CASSFHSGGTNSPLHF. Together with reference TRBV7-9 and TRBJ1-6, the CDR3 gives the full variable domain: DTGVSQNPRHKITKRGQNVTFRCDPISEHNRLYWYRQTLGQGPEFLTYFQNEAQLEKSRLLSDRFSAERPKGSFSTLEIQRTEQGDSAMYLCASSFHSGGTNSPLHFGNGTRLTVT.

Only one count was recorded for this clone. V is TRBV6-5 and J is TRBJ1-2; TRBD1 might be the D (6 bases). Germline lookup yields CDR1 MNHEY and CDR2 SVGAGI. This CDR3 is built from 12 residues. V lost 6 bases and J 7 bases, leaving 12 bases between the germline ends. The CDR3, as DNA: TGTGCCAGCAGACCACAGGGATTTGGCTACACCTTC. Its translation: CASRPQGFGYTF.

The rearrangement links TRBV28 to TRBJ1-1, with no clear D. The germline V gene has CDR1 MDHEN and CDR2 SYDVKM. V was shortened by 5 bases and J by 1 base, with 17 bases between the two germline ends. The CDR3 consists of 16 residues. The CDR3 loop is CASSPSIMAKNTEAFF. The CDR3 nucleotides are TGTGCCAGCAGTCCCTCCATTATGGCAAAGAACACTGAAGCTTTCTTT.

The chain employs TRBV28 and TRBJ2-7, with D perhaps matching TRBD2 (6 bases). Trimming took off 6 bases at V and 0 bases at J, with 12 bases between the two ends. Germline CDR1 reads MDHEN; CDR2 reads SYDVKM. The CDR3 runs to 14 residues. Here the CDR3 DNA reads TGTGCCAGCAGGACAGTGGACTACTCCTACGAGCAGTACTTC. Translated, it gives CASRTVDYSYEQYF.

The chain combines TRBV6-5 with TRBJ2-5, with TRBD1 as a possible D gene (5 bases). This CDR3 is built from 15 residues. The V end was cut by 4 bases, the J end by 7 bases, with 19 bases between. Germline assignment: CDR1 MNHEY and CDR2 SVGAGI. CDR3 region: CASSSSNGAPATQYF. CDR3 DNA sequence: TGTGCCAGCAGTTCGTCAAATGGGGCACCCGCGACCCAGTACTTC.

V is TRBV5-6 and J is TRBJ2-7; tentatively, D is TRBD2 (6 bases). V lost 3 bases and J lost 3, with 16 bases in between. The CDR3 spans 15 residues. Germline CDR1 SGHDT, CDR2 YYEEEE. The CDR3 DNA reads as TGTGCCAGCAGCTCTTATCCGGGACTCTACTACGAGCAGTACTTC. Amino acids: CASSSYPGLYYEQYF.

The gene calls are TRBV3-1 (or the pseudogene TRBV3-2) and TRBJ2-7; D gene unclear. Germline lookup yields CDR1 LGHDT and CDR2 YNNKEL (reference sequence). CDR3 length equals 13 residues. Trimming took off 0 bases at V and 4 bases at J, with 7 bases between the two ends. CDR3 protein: CASSQESLYEQYF. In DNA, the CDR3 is TGTGCCAGCAGCCAAGAATCCTTATACGAGCAGTACTTC.

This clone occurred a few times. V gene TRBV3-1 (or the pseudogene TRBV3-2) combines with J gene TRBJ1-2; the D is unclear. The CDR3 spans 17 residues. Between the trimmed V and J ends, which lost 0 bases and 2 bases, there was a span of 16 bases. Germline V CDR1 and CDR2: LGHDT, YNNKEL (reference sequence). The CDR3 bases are TGTGCCAGCAGCCAAGATATTCAGGAGCGGGTAAACTATGGCTACACCTTC. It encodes CASSQDIQERVNYGYTF.

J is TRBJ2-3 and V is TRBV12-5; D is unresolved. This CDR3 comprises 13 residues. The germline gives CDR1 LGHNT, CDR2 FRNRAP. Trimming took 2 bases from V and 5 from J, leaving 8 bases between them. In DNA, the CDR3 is TGTGCTAGTGGTTTGAACCAACTAGATACGCAGTATTTT. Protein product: CASGLNQLDTQYF.

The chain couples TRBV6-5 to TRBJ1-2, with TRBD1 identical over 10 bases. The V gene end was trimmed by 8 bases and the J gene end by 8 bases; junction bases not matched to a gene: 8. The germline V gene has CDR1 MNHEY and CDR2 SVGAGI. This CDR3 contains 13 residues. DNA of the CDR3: TGTGCCAGCCGACGAGACAGGGGGCAAGGCTACACCTTC. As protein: CASRRDRGQGYTF.

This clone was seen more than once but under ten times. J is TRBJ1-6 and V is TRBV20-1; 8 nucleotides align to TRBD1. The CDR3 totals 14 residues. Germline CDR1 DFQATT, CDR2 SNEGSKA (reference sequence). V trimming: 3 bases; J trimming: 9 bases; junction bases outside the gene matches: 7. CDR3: CSASAGGESSPLHF. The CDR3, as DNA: TGCAGTGCTAGTGCAGGGGGCGAGAGTTCACCCCTCCACTTT.

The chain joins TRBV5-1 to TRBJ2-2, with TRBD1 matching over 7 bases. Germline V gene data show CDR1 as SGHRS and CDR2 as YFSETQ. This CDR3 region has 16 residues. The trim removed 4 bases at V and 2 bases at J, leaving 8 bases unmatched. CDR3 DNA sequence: TGCGCCAGCAGCCCCCCGGGACAGCGAAACACCGGGGAGCTGTTTTTT. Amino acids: CASSPPGQRNTGELFF.

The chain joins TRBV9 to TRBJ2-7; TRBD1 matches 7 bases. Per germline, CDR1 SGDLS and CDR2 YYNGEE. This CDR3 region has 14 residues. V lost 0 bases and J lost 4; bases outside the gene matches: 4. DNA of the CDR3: TGTGCCAGCAGCGTAGGGCTGGGACAGTACGAGCAGTACTTC. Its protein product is CASSVGLGQYEQYF.

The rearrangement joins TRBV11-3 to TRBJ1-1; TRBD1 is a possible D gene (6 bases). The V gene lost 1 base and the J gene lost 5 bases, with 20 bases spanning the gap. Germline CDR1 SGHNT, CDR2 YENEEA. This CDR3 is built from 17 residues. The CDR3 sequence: CASSLARGGGASTEAFF. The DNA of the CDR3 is TGTGCCAGCAGCTTAGCTCGGGGCGGGGGGGCGAGTACTGAAGCTTTCTTT.

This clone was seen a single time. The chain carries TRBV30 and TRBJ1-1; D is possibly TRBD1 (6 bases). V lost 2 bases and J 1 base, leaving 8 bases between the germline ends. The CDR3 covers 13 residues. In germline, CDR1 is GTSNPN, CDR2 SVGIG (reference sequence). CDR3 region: CAWSRTANTEAFF. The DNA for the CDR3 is TGTGCCTGGAGTAGGACAGCGAACACTGAAGCTTTCTTT.